Listed below are T cell receptor beta chains from one sample, sequenced in a study of cytomegalovirus exposure and HLA in healthy donors. Libraries were prepared by immunoSEQ multiplex PCR; TCRdb keeps only in-frame clonotypes and omits some of them. The profile shows about 270,000 clones, 75% to 90% of them singletons. The sample was PBMCs. All receptors come from a man aged 40-50 years in good health and CMV-seropositive. CDR3s include the opening cysteine and the closing phenylalanine or tryptophan. D genes are given only for firm matches. Size values are once, few and many counts, or a class for expanded clones, and some rows have none.

cdr3_nt: TGTGCCAGCTCCGGGACAGAGGTCTACGAGCAGTACTTC
cdr3_aa: CASSGTEVYEQYF
j_call: TRBJ2-7
v_call: TRBV2
d_call: TRBD1
clone_size: NA

cdr3_nt: TGCGCCAGCAGCTTACTAGCGGGAGGTAACACCGGGGAGCTGTTTTTT
cdr3_aa: CASSLLAGGNTGELFF
j_call: TRBJ2-2
v_call: TRBV5-1
d_call: TRBD2
clone_size: NA

cdr3_nt: TGTGCCAGCAGCTCCAGGAGTGGGACAGGGCAATTTCGCTCTGGGGCCAACGTCCTGACTTTC
cdr3_aa: CASSSRSGTGQFRSGANVLTF
j_call: TRBJ2-6
v_call: TRBV9
d_call: TRBD1
clone_size: NA

cdr3_nt: TGTGCCAGTAGTGTGAGCGGGGTGAGCTCCTACGAGCAGTACTTC
cdr3_aa: CASSVSGVSSYEQYF
j_call: TRBJ2-7
v_call: TRBV19
d_call: TRBD2
clone_size: NA

cdr3_nt: TGCGCCAGCAGCTGGGACAGAGCAACGGGCTATGGCTACACCTTC
cdr3_aa: CASSWDRATGYGYTF
j_call: TRBJ1-2
v_call: TRBV5-1
d_call: TRBD1
clone_size: once

cdr3_nt: TGTGCCAGCAGTTTAAGGGGGGGGCAAGCTTTCTTT
cdr3_aa: CASSLRGGQAFF
j_call: TRBJ1-1
v_call: TRBV6-1
d_call: NA
clone_size: few

cdr3_nt: TGCGCCAGCAGCTTGGGATCTCCGGGAGAAAAACTGTTTTTT
cdr3_aa: CASSLGSPGEKLFF
j_call: TRBJ1-4
v_call: TRBV5-1
d_call: NA
clone_size: few

cdr3_nt: TGTGCCAGCAGTGATTTCCGGGATGTATATGGCTACACCTTC
cdr3_aa: CASSDFRDVYGYTF
j_call: TRBJ1-2
v_call: TRBV2
d_call: NA
clone_size: NA

cdr3_nt: TGTGCCAGCTCACCACCTGGCACAGCGGGAGGCCAAGAGACCCAGTACTTC
cdr3_aa: CASSPPGTAGGQETQYF
j_call: TRBJ2-5
v_call: TRBV18
d_call: TRBD2
clone_size: once

cdr3_nt: TGCGCCAGCCATGTGGGGGACTCGAACACCGGGGAGCTGTTTTTT
cdr3_aa: CASHVGDSNTGELFF
j_call: TRBJ2-2
v_call: TRBV5-1
d_call: NA
clone_size: once

cdr3_nt: TGTGCCAGCAGCTTAACAAGCGGGGTTGGTAGCTACAATGAGCAGTTCTTC
cdr3_aa: CASSLTSGVGSYNEQFF
j_call: TRBJ2-1
v_call: TRBV7-3
d_call: TRBD2
clone_size: NA

cdr3_nt: TGTGCCAGCAGGGTAGACAGAGCAACTAATGAAAAACTGTTTTTT
cdr3_aa: CASRVDRATNEKLFF
j_call: TRBJ1-4
v_call: TRBV6-1
d_call: NA
clone_size: NA

cdr3_nt: TGTGCCAGTAGTACAGGCACCAGCCGCGGGGAGACCCAGTACTTC
cdr3_aa: CASSTGTSRGETQYF
j_call: TRBJ2-5
v_call: TRBV19
d_call: NA
clone_size: NA

cdr3_nt: TGTGCCAGCAGTGACCCCCGACCCGGGGGAGGTTGGTATGGCTACACCTTC
cdr3_aa: CASSDPRPGGGWYGYTF
j_call: TRBJ1-2
v_call: TRBV25-1
d_call: NA
clone_size: NA

cdr3_nt: TGTGCCAGCAGTTCGTACAGGGGGCTTTTCTACGAGCAGTACTTC
cdr3_aa: CASSSYRGLFYEQYF
j_call: TRBJ2-7
v_call: TRBV6-4
d_call: TRBD1
clone_size: NA

cdr3_nt: TGTGCCAGCAGTAGACAGGCCTACGAGCAGTACTTC
cdr3_aa: CASSRQAYEQYF
j_call: TRBJ2-7
v_call: TRBV2
d_call: NA
clone_size: NA

cdr3_nt: TGTGCCTGGAACAAGGGAGGGAGCGGTCAGCCCCAGCATTTT
cdr3_aa: CAWNKGGSGQPQHF
j_call: TRBJ1-5
v_call: TRBV30
d_call: NA
clone_size: NA

cdr3_nt: TGTGCCAGCAGCTTGGGGACAGGGCCCTCCTACGAGCAGTACTTC
cdr3_aa: CASSLGTGPSYEQYF
j_call: TRBJ2-7
v_call: TRBV5-6
d_call: TRBD1
clone_size: NA

cdr3_nt: TGTGCCAGCAGCGCCCGACAGACACTAAATGAAAAACTGTTTTTT
cdr3_aa: CASSARQTLNEKLFF
j_call: TRBJ1-4
v_call: TRBV7-9
d_call: NA
clone_size: NA

cdr3_nt: TGCGCCAGCAGCCCTACTACTAGCGGGGGACGTCTTGTAGGTACGCAGTATTTT
cdr3_aa: CASSPTTSGGRLVGTQYF
j_call: TRBJ2-3
v_call: TRBV5-1
d_call: TRBD2
clone_size: NA

cdr3_nt: TGTGCCAGCAGACCTCCGGGACTAGCGAACACCGGGGAGCTGTTTTTT
cdr3_aa: CASRPPGLANTGELFF
j_call: TRBJ2-2
v_call: TRBV11-2
d_call: TRBD2
clone_size: once

cdr3_nt: TGTGCCAGCAGCTTGACAGACAGCCCCTACGAGCAGTACTTC
cdr3_aa: CASSLTDSPYEQYF
j_call: TRBJ2-7
v_call: TRBV5-8
d_call: NA
clone_size: NA

cdr3_nt: TGTGCCAGCAGCCGGGACATAGTATACACTGAAGCTTTCTTT
cdr3_aa: CASSRDIVYTEAFF
j_call: TRBJ1-1
v_call: TRBV27
d_call: NA
clone_size: NA

cdr3_nt: TGTGCCAGCAGTTTGTTCGGGACAGGGGGCGCTCTGGACTCACCCCTCCACTTT
cdr3_aa: CASSLFGTGGALDSPLHF
j_call: TRBJ1-6
v_call: TRBV27
d_call: TRBD1
clone_size: NA

cdr3_nt: TGTGCCAGCAGCAAAGGGGGACTAGCGGGAGTATCCTACGAGCAGTACTTC
cdr3_aa: CASSKGGLAGVSYEQYF
j_call: TRBJ2-7
v_call: TRBV21-1
d_call: NA
clone_size: NA

cdr3_nt: TGTGCCAGCAGCATGGGGACAGGGGGCGGGGGTAACTATGGCTACACCTTC
cdr3_aa: CASSMGTGGGGNYGYTF
j_call: TRBJ1-2
v_call: TRBV13
d_call: TRBD1
clone_size: NA

cdr3_nt: TGCGCCAGCAGCTTAGGGACTGACGACTACGAGCAGTACTTC
cdr3_aa: CASSLGTDDYEQYF
j_call: TRBJ2-7
v_call: TRBV5-1
d_call: NA
clone_size: once

cdr3_nt: TGTGCCAGCAGTGGACTACCCGGGACATACAATCAGCCCCAGCATTTT
cdr3_aa: CASSGLPGTYNQPQHF
j_call: TRBJ1-5
v_call: TRBV2
d_call: NA
clone_size: NA

cdr3_nt: TGTGCCAGTAGTATAGTGGCAGGTTCGAACACCGGGGAGCTGTTTTTT
cdr3_aa: CASSIVAGSNTGELFF
j_call: TRBJ2-2
v_call: TRBV19
d_call: NA
clone_size: NA

cdr3_nt: TGTGCCAGCAGCTCCCGACAGGGGGATTACAATGAGCAGTTCTTC
cdr3_aa: CASSSRQGDYNEQFF
j_call: TRBJ2-1
v_call: TRBV6-6
d_call: TRBD1
clone_size: few

cdr3_nt: TGCGCCAGCAGGGCTTCATCGGGACAGAGCAATCAGCCCCAGCATTTT
cdr3_aa: CASRASSGQSNQPQHF
j_call: TRBJ1-5
v_call: TRBV5-1
d_call: TRBD1
clone_size: NA

cdr3_nt: TGTGCCAGCAGTTACGGGCTCCCGAGCTTCAATGAGCAGTTCTTC
cdr3_aa: CASSYGLPSFNEQFF
j_call: TRBJ2-1
v_call: TRBV6-5
d_call: NA
clone_size: NA

cdr3_nt: TGCGCCAGCAGCCAAGAGGCCCCGGGACTAGCGGGGTACGAGCAGTACTTC
cdr3_aa: CASSQEAPGLAGYEQYF
j_call: TRBJ2-7
v_call: TRBV4-3
d_call: TRBD2
clone_size: NA

cdr3_nt: TGTGCCAGCAGTTTAAGTCAGGGTCGCACAGATACGCAGTATTTT
cdr3_aa: CASSLSQGRTDTQYF
j_call: TRBJ2-3
v_call: TRBV27
d_call: NA
clone_size: NA

cdr3_nt: TGCGCCAGTGCACCAGGGCCAGGTTATAATTCACCCCTCCACTTT
cdr3_aa: CASAPGPGYNSPLHF
j_call: TRBJ1-6
v_call: TRBV5-1
d_call: NA
clone_size: NA

cdr3_nt: TGTGCCAGCAGTTCCCTCCTGGGCAGGGATCATGGCTACACCTTC
cdr3_aa: CASSSLLGRDHGYTF
j_call: TRBJ1-2
v_call: TRBV27
d_call: NA
clone_size: NA

cdr3_nt: TGTGCCCTAGTGGGGGGGCGCAGCGATGAGCAGTTCTTC
cdr3_aa: CALVGGRSDEQFF
j_call: TRBJ2-1
v_call: TRBV28
d_call: NA
clone_size: NA

cdr3_nt: TGTGCCAGCAGTTTAAGCGGGGGGGGATACACAGATACGCAGTATTTT
cdr3_aa: CASSLSGGGYTDTQYF
j_call: TRBJ2-3
v_call: TRBV27
d_call: TRBD2
clone_size: NA

cdr3_nt: TGTGCCAGCAGGGAGACTAGCGGGAGGGATTACGGGGAGCAGTTCTTC
cdr3_aa: CASRETSGRDYGEQFF
j_call: TRBJ2-1
v_call: TRBV2
d_call: TRBD2
clone_size: NA

cdr3_nt: TGCGCCAGCAGCCAAGATATCTCCTACGAGCAGTACTTC
cdr3_aa: CASSQDISYEQYF
j_call: TRBJ2-7
v_call: TRBV4-3
d_call: NA
clone_size: NA

cdr3_nt: TGTGCCAGTAAGGGGGAGGGGCGCTACACCTTC
cdr3_aa: CASKGEGRYTF
j_call: TRBJ1-2
v_call: TRBV27
d_call: NA
clone_size: NA

cdr3_nt: TGTGCCAGCAGCACCACAGGGTACACTGAAGCTTTCTTT
cdr3_aa: CASSTTGYTEAFF
j_call: TRBJ1-1
v_call: TRBV7-2
d_call: NA
clone_size: NA

cdr3_nt: TGTGCCAGCTCACCGAGCGGGAGTGGGTACGAGCAGTACTTC
cdr3_aa: CASSPSGSGYEQYF
j_call: TRBJ2-7
v_call: TRBV18
d_call: TRBD2
clone_size: once

cdr3_nt: TGCGCCAGCAGCTTGGTGGGGGCCTCGCCCTACGAGCAGTACTTC
cdr3_aa: CASSLVGASPYEQYF
j_call: TRBJ2-7
v_call: TRBV5-1
d_call: NA
clone_size: NA

cdr3_nt: TGTGCCAGCAGCCAACGAGGGACAGGAGGTCTCCAGGCCGCTTTCTTT
cdr3_aa: CASSQRGTGGLQAAFF
j_call: TRBJ1-1
v_call: TRBV9
d_call: TRBD1
clone_size: NA

cdr3_nt: TGCGCCAGCAGACGGGACAGGGGGCGCAGGGGTGTAGCGGTGGTCGACACTGAAGCTTTCTTT
cdr3_aa: CASRRDRGRRGVAVVDTEAFF
j_call: TRBJ1-1
v_call: TRBV10-1
d_call: TRBD1
clone_size: NA

cdr3_nt: TGCGCCAGCAGCCAAGAAAGTTACGCGACTAGCGGCTCCTACAATGAGCAGTTCTTC
cdr3_aa: CASSQESYATSGSYNEQFF
j_call: TRBJ2-1
v_call: TRBV4-3
d_call: TRBD2
clone_size: NA

cdr3_nt: TGTGCCAGCAGCCTGACCGGGACTACCATATACGAGCAGTACTTC
cdr3_aa: CASSLTGTTIYEQYF
j_call: TRBJ2-7
v_call: TRBV7-9
d_call: TRBD2
clone_size: NA